This paragraph reports one TCR beta chain. Up to 2 ug genomic DNA was used for TCRB CDR3 amplification. Libraries were prepared by immunoSEQ multiplex PCR; TCRdb keeps only in-frame clonotypes and omits some of them. The profile covers 80,000 to 100,000 clones, with 79% appearing a single time and 6% taken by the ten largest. All glioblastoma patients lacked an isocitrate dehydrogenase mutation. The data belong to a study of glioma-infiltrating T cells after dendritic cell vaccination. Looking at the study overall: Autologous tumor lysate-pulsed dendritic cell vaccination was given between about 2003 and 2013.

The CDR3 is 15 residues long. V lost 8 bases and J 0 bases, leaving 14 bases between the germline ends. Germline V lookup: CDR1 WSHSY, CDR2 SAAADI. V usage is TRBV10-2 and J usage is TRBJ2-1; D remains unclear. This TCR was sampled from a human donor with glioblastoma. Material: blood, obtained before dendritic cell vaccination. CDR3 nucleotides: TGCGCCAGCGCGAGCGCCAGCGACTCCTACAATGAGCAGTTCTTC. It codes for CASASASDSYNEQFF.